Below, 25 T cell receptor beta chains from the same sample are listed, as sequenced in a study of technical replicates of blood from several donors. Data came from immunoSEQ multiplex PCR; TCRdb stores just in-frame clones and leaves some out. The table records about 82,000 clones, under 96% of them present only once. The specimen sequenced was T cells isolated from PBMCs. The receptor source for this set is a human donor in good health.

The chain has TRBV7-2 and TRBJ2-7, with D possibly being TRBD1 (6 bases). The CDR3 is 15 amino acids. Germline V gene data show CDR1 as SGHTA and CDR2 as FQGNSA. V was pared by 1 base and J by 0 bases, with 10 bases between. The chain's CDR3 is CASSLGLGASYEQYF. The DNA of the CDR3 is TGTGCCAGCAGCTTAGGCTTGGGGGCCTCCTACGAGCAGTACTTC.

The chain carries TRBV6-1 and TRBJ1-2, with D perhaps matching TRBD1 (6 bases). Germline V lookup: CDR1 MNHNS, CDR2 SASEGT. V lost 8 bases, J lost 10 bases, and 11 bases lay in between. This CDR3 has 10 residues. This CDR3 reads CASGTTVYTF. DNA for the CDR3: TGTGCCAGCGGGACAACAGTCTACACCTTC.

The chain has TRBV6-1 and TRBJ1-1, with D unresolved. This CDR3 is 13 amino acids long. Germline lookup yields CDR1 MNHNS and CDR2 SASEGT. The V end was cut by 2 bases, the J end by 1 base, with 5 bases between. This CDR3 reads CASSESQNTEAFF. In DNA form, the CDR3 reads TGTGCCAGCAGTGAATCCCAGAACACTGAAGCTTTCTTT.

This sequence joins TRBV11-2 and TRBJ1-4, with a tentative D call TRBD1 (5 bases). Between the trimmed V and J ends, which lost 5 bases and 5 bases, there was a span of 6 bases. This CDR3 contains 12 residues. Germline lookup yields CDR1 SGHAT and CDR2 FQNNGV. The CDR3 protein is CASSRQNEKLFF. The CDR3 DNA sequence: TGTGCCAGCAGCCGACAGAATGAAAAACTGTTTTTT.

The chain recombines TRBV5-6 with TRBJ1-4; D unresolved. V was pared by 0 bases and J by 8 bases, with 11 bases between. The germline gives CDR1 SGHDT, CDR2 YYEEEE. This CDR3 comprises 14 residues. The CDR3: CASSLGGPSEKLFF. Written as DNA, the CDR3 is TGTGCCAGCAGCTTGGGAGGGCCTAGCGAAAAACTGTTTTTT.

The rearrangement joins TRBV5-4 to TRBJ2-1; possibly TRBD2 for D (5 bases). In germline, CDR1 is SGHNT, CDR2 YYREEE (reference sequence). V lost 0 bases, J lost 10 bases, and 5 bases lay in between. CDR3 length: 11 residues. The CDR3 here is CASSLGGEQFF. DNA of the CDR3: TGTGCCAGCAGCTTGGGAGGGGAGCAGTTCTTC.

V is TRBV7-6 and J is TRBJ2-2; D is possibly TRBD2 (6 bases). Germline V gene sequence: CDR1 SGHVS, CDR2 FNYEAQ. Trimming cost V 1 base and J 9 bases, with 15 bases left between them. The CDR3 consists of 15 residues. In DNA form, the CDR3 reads TGTGCCAGCAGCTTAGATTCCGGCGGGACGAGGGAGCTGTTTTTT. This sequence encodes CASSLDSGGTRELFF.

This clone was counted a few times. The CDR3 sequence is CASSSTGPEAFF. CDR3 in DNA: TGTGCCAGCAGTTCTACAGGGCCTGAAGCTTTCTTT. V and J are TRBV6-5 and TRBJ1-1, with D possibly being TRBD1 (6 bases). Germline CDR1 is MNHEY and CDR2 is SVGAGI. Between the trimmed V and J ends, which lost 4 bases and 6 bases, there was a span of 9 bases. This CDR3 contains 12 residues.

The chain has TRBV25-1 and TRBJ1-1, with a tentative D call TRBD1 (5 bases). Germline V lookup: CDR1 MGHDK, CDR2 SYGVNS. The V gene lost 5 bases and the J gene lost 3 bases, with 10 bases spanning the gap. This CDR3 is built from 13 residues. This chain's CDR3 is CASSTRGDTEAFF. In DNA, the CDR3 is TGTGCCAGCAGTACGCGGGGGGACACTGAAGCTTTCTTT.

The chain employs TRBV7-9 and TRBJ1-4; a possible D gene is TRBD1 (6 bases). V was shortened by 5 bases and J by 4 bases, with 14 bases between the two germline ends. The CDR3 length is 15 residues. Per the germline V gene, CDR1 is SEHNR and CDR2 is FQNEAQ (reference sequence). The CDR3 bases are TGTGCCAGCAGCAGACGACAGGCGGTTAATGAAAAACTGTTTTTT. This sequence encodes CASSRRQAVNEKLFF.

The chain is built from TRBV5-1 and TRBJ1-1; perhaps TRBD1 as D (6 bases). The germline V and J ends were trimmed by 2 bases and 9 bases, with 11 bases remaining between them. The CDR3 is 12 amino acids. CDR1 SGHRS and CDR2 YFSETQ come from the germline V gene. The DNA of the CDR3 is TGCGCCAGCAGCTTTACGGACAGTAAAGCTTTCTTT. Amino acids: CASSFTDSKAFF.

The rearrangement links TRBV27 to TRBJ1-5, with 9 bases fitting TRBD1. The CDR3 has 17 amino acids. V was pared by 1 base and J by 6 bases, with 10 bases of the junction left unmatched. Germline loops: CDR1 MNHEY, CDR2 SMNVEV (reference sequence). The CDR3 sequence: CASSLFGTGKLGQPQHF. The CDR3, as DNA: TGTGCCAGCAGTTTATTCGGGACAGGGAAGTTGGGTCAGCCCCAGCATTTT.

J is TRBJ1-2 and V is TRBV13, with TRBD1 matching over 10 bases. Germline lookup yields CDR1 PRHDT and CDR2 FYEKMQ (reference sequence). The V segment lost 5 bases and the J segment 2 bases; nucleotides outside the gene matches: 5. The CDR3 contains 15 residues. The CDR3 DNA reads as TGTGCCAGCAGCCTCCGGACAGGGGGGAACTATGGCTACACCTTC. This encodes CASSLRTGGNYGYTF.

CDR3 sequence: CASSTDRNEQFF. The CDR3 coding sequence is TGTGCCAGTAGTACGGACAGAAATGAGCAGTTCTTC. This rearrangement joins TRBV19 to TRBJ2-1; a weak D match, TRBD1 (6 bases). This CDR3 contains 12 residues. Germline CDR1 reads LNHDA; CDR2 reads SQIVND (reference sequence). Trimming cost V 4 bases and J 7 bases, with 8 bases left between them.

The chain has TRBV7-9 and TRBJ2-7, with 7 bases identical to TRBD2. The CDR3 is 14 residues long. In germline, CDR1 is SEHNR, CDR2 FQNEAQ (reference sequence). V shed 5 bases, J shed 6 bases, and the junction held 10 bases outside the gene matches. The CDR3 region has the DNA TGTGCCAGCAGCCCGGGAGGTGGTGGTCCCGAGCAGTACTTC. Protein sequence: CASSPGGGGPEQYF.

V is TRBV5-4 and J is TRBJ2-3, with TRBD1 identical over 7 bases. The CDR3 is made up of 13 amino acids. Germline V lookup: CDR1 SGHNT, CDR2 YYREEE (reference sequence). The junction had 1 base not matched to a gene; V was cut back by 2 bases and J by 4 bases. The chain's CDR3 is CASSFTGADTQYF. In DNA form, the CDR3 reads TGTGCCAGCAGCTTCACAGGGGCAGATACGCAGTATTTT. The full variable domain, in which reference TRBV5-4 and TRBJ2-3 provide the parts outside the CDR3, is ETGVTQSPTHLIKTRGQQVTLRCSSQSGHNTVSWYQQALGQGPQFIFQYYREEENGRGNFPPRFSGLQFPNYSSELNVNALELDDSALYLCASSFTGADTQYFGPGTRLTVL.

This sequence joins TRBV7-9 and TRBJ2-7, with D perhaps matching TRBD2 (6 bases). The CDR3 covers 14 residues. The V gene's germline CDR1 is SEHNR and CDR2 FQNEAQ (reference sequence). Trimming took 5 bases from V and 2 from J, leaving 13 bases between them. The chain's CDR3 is CASSSSGNPYEQYF. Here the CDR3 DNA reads TGTGCCAGCAGCAGTAGCGGCAACCCCTACGAGCAGTACTTC.

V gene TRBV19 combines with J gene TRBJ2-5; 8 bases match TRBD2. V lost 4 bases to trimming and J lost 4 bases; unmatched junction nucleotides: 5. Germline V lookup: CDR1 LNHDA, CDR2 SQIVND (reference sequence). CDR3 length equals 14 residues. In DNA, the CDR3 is TGTGCCAGTAGTACTCAGCGGGAGTTAGAGACCCAGTACTTC. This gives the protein CASSTQRELETQYF.

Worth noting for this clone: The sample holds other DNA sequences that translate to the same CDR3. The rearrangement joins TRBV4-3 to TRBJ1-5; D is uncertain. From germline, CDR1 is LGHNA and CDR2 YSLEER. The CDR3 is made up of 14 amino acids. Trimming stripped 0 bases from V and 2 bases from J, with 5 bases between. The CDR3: CASSQEQGNQPQHF. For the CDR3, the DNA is TGCGCCAGCAGCCAAGAGCAGGGCAATCAGCCCCAGCATTTT.

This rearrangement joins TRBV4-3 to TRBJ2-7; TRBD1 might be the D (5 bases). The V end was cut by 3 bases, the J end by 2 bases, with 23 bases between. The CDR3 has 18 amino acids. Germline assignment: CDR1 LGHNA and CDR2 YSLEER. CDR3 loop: CASSQTPATGRAPYEQYF. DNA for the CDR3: TGCGCCAGCAGCCAGACCCCCGCAACAGGAAGGGCCCCCTACGAGCAGTACTTC.

The CDR3 sequence: CASSPSGRGEFRDTQYF. Here the CDR3 DNA reads TGTGCCAGCAGTCCGAGCGGGAGGGGTGAGTTCAGAGATACGCAGTATTTT. V and J are TRBV28 and TRBJ2-3, with 10 bases fitting TRBD2. Germline trimming cut 5 bases from V and 5 bases from J; bases unmatched to any gene: 13. Per the germline V gene, CDR1 is MDHEN and CDR2 is SYDVKM. The CDR3 is made up of 17 amino acids.

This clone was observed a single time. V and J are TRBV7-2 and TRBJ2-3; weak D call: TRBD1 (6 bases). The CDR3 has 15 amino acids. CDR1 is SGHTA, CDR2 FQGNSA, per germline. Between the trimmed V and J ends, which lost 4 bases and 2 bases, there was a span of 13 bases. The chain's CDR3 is CASSSTTGITDTQYF. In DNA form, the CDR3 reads TGTGCCAGCAGCTCTACGACAGGTATCACAGATACGCAGTATTTT.

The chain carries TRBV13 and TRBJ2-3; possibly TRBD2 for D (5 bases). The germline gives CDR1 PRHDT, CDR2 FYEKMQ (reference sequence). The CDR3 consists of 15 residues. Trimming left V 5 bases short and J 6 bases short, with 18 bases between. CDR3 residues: CASSPSEDRRDTQYF. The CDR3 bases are TGTGCCAGCAGCCCGAGTGAGGACCGGAGGGATACGCAGTATTTT.

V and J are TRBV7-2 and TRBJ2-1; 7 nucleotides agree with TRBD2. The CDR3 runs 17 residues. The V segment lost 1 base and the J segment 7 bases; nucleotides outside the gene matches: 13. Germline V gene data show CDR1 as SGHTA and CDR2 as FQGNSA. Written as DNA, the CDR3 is TGTGCCAGCAGCTTAGTCAACCTAGCGGAAGGAGTTAATGAGCAGTTCTTC. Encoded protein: CASSLVNLAEGVNEQFF.

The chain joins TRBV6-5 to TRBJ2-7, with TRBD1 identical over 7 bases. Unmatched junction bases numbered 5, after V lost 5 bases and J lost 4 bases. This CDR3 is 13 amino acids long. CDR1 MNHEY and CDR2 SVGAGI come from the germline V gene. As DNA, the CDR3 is TGTGCCAGCAGTGAGACAGGGATGTACGAGCAGTACTTC. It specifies CASSETGMYEQYF.